Below, 14 T cell receptor beta chains from the same sample are listed, as sequenced in a study of T cell repertoires in cytomegalovirus infection. TCRdb fed the reads into MiXCR, producing one record per CDR3 protein. The table lists some 77,000 distinct CDR3 sequences, roughly 3.5% of them singletons. Specimen: PBMCs. These receptors all come from a human donor in good health (CMV status not recorded). Some clones in this sample may be carry-over from other donors' samples.

This clonotype came up many times. The CDR3 protein is CSANGGLAGVSYEQYF. The CDR3 coding sequence is TGCAGTGCCAATGGAGGACTAGCGGGGGTGAGCTACGAGCAGTACTTC. The chain is built from TRBV20-1 and TRBJ2-7; the match to TRBD2 covers 13 bases. The V gene end was trimmed by 6 bases and the J gene end by 3 bases; junction bases not matched to a gene: 11. Germline CDR1 is DFQATT and CDR2 is SNEGSKA (reference sequence). The CDR3 length is 16 residues.

This clonotype was seen many times. V usage is TRBV19 and J usage is TRBJ1-3; 7 positions agree with TRBD1. There are 16 residues in the CDR3. V was pared by 5 bases and J by 0 bases, with 7 bases of the junction left unmatched. Per the germline V gene, CDR1 is LNHDA and CDR2 is SQIVND (reference sequence). CDR3 coding DNA: TGTGCCAGTAGTCCACAGGGGTCCTTCTCTGGAAACACCATATATTTT. This codes for CASSPQGSFSGNTIYF.

This clonotype was seen at least ten times. The V call is TRBV20-1, the J call TRBJ2-5, with TRBD1 as a possible D gene (5 bases). CDR3 length: 16 amino acids. V was trimmed by 2 bases and J by 5 bases, leaving 21 bases between them. Germline assignment: CDR1 DFQATT and CDR2 SNEGSKA (reference sequence). CDR3 residues: CSARNVWVRVGETQYF. In DNA form, the CDR3 reads TGCAGTGCTAGAAATGTGTGGGTCAGGGTAGGCGAGACCCAGTACTTC.

This clonotype was detected many times. The chain combines TRBV6-4 with TRBJ2-3, with D perhaps matching TRBD2 (5 bases). The CDR3 loop spans 15 amino acids. The germline CDR1 and CDR2 sequences are MRHNA and SNTAGT. The V end lost 5 bases, the J end lost 0 bases, and 12 bases lay between the germline ends. The CDR3 spells CASSYKSGSTDTQYF. CDR3 in DNA: TGTGCCAGCAGTTATAAGAGCGGTAGCACAGATACGCAGTATTTT.

There are many counts of this clonotype. The chain links TRBV28 to TRBJ1-6; 7 nucleotides line up with TRBD1. The germline V gene has CDR1 MDHEN and CDR2 SYDVKM. The CDR3 spans 15 residues. The J segment lost 3 bases and the V segment lost 3 bases, leaving 2 bases of the junction unmatched. CDR3 amino acids: CASSLDRSYNSPLHF. The CDR3 coding sequence is TGTGCCAGCAGTTTGGACAGGAGCTATAATTCACCCCTCCACTTT.

This clonotype appeared many times. The chain recombines TRBV28 with TRBJ1-6, with D unresolved. The germline gives CDR1 MDHEN, CDR2 SYDVKM. Trimming took 5 bases from V and 10 from J, leaving 12 bases between them. The CDR3 extends over 13 amino acids. As DNA, the CDR3 is TGTGCCAGCAGTCTCCGGGGTAGCTCACCCCTCCACTTT. It is translated as CASSLRGSSPLHF.

About this clonotype itself: The junction departs from germline at one end; a sequencing error may be responsible. The chain uses TRBV7-8 and TRBJ1-1; no definite D call. This CDR3 contains 13 residues. Germline V gives CDR1 SGHVS, CDR2 FQNEAQ. In DNA form, the CDR3 reads TGTACCAGCAGCTCGAAGAGGAACACTGAAGCTTTCTTT. Its protein product is CTSSSKRNTEAFF.

This clonotype was picked up many times. The chain joins TRBV5-6 to TRBJ2-7, with TRBD1 matching over 9 bases. CDR1 is SGHDT and CDR2 is YYEEEE in the germline V gene. The CDR3 contains 16 residues. V shed 5 bases, J shed 7 bases, and the junction held 16 bases outside the gene matches. The CDR3 DNA is TGTGCCAGCAGTTTGAGGGGGACAGGGATTTCCAGAGAGCAGTACTTC. Translated, it gives CASSLRGTGISREQYF.

This clonotype was seen at least ten times. The CDR3: CSAAGSLGNEQFF. The CDR3 DNA reads as TGCAGTGCAGCGGGAAGTTTGGGCAATGAGCAGTTCTTC. This chain joins TRBV20-1 and TRBJ2-1; 7 bases align to TRBD2. The CDR3 extends over 13 amino acids. V was pared by 6 bases and J by 6 bases, with 8 bases of the junction left unmatched. Per the germline V gene, CDR1 is DFQATT and CDR2 is SNEGSKA (reference sequence).

This clonotype was counted at least ten times. This chain joins TRBV7-9 and TRBJ1-2; a weak D match, TRBD1 (5 bases). The ends were cut back, 8 bases at V and 6 bases at J, with 10 bases in the middle. The CDR3 extends over 11 amino acids. Germline-derived CDR1 and CDR2 are SEHNR and FQNEAQ (reference sequence). The chain's CDR3 is CASSGGDGYTF. In nucleotides, the CDR3 is TGTGCCAGCTCCGGGGGTGATGGCTACACCTTC.

This clonotype was observed at least ten times. Sequence at one end of the junction differs from germline and may be a read error. CDR3 protein: CVSSTDRALLTRVSYEQYF. The DNA of the CDR3 is TGTGTCAGCAGCACGGACAGGGCGCTATTAACCAGGGTTTCCTACGAGCAGTACTTC. This chain joins TRBV7-6 and TRBJ2-7, with 8 bases identical to TRBD1. Per the germline V gene, CDR1 is SGHVS and CDR2 is FNYEAQ. CDR3 size: 19 residues.

This clonotype was found many times. V and J are TRBV7-2 and TRBJ2-1; weak D call: TRBD2 (6 bases). This CDR3 has 15 residues. Germline V CDR1 and CDR2: SGHTA, FQGNSA. Between the trimmed V and J ends, which lost 0 bases and 2 bases, there was a span of 8 bases. The CDR3 sequence: CASSLAGGPYNEQFF. CDR3 coding DNA: TGTGCCAGCAGCTTAGCGGGGGGACCCTACAATGAGCAGTTCTTC.

This clonotype was seen at least ten times. The chain couples TRBV7-9 to TRBJ2-7, with TRBD1 identical over 8 bases. Trimming took 5 bases from V and 3 from J; bases not matched to a gene: 6. The germline V gene encodes CDR1 SEHNR and CDR2 FQNEAQ (reference sequence). The CDR3 is made up of 14 amino acids. This CDR3 is CASSPDRGNYEQYF. The CDR3 nucleotides are TGTGCCAGCAGCCCCGACAGGGGAAACTACGAGCAGTACTTC.

In this sample, this clonotype turned up many times. V is TRBV28 and J is TRBJ2-3; the D gene is possibly TRBD1 (5 bases). CDR3 length equals 15 residues. CDR1 is MDHEN, CDR2 SYDVKM, per germline. V was pared by 3 bases and J by 1 base, with 11 bases between. The CDR3, as DNA: TGTGCCAGCAGTTTGAGTGGCAGGGGCACAGATACGCAGTATTTT. Its translation: CASSLSGRGTDTQYF.